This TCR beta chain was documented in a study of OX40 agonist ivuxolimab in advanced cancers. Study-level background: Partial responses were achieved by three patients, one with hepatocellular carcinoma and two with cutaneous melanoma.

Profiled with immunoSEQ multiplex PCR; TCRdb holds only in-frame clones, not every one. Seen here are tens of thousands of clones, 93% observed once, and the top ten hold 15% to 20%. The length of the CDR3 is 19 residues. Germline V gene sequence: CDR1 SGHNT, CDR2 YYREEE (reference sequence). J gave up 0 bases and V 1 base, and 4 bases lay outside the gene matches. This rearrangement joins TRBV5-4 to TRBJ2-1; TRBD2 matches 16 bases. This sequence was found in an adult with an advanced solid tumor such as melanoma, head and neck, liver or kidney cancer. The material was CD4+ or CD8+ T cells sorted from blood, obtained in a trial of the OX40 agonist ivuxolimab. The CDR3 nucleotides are TGTGCCAGCAGCTTGAAGGGACTAGCGGGAGGGAGCTCCTACAATGAGCAGTTCTTC. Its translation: CASSLKGLAGGSSYNEQFF.